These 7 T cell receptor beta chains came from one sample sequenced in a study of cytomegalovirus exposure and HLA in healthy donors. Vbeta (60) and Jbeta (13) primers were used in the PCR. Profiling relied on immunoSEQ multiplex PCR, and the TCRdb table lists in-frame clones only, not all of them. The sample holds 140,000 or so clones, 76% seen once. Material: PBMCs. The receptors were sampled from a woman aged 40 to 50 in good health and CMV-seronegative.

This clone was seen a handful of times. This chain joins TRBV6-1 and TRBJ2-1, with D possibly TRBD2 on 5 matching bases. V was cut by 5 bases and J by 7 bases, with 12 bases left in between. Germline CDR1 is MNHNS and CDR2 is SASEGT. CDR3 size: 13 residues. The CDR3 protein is CASSLEGANEQFF. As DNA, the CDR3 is TGTGCCAGCAGTCTCGAGGGCGCGAATGAGCAGTTCTTC.

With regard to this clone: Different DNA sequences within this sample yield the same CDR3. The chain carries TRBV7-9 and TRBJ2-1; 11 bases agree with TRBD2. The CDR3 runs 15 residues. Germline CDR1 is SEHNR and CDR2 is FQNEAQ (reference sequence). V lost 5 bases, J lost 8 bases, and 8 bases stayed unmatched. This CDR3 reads CASSRKRLAGYEQFF. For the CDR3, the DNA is TGTGCCAGCAGCCGGAAAAGACTAGCGGGGTATGAGCAGTTCTTC.

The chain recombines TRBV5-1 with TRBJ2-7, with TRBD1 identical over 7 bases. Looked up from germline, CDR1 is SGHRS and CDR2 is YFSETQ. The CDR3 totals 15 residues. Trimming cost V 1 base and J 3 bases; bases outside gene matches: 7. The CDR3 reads CASSLRAGGDYEQYF. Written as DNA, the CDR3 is TGCGCCAGCAGCTTGAGGGCAGGGGGTGACTACGAGCAGTACTTC.

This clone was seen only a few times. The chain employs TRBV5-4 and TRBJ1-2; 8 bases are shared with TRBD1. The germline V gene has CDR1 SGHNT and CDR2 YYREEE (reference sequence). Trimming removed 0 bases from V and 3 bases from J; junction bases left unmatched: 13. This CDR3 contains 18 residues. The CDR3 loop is CASSLAPQNNRGYYGYTF. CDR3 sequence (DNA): TGTGCCAGCAGCTTGGCGCCCCAAAATAACAGGGGGTACTATGGCTACACCTTC.

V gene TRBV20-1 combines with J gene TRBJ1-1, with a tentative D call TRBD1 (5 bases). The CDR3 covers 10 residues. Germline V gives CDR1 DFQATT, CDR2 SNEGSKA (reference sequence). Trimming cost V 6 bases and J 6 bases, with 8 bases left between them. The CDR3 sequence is CSAWGAEAFF. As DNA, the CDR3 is TGCAGTGCCTGGGGCGCTGAAGCTTTCTTT.

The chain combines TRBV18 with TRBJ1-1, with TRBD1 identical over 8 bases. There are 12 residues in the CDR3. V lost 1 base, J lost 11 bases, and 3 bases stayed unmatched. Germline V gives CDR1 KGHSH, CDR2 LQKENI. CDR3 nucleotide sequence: TGTGCCAGCTCACCACAACAGGGGGACGCTTTCTTT. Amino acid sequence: CASSPQQGDAFF.

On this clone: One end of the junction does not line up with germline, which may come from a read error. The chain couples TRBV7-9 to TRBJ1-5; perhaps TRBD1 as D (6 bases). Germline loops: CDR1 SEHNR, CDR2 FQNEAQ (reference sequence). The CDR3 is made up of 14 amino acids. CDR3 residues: CASSSGSIRGLSNF. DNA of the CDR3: TGTGCCAGCAGCTCCGGTTCCATCAGGGGATTATCGAATTTT.